The rows below give T cell receptor beta chains drawn from one sample of a study of early T cells in non-severe SARS-CoV-2 infection. TCRdb re-analysed the 5' RACE reads in MiXCR, keeping a single row per CDR3 protein. The sample consists of around 30,000 distinct CDR3 sequences, over 9% of them appearing once. Sequenced material: whole blood. The receptors stem from an adult who was a healthcare worker with PCR-confirmed SARS-CoV-2 infection or an uninfected control (not recorded which). Each CDR3 is given with its conserved first and last residue. D genes are given only for firm matches. Rows may omit the clone size; those that give it use once, few, many or a size class.

abundance	v_gene	d_gene	j_gene	CDR3nt	CDR3aa
NA	TRBV7-2	NA	TRBJ1-2	TGTGCCAGCAGCTCCATACGGGACCCAGCGGGTGGCTACACCTTC	CASSSIRDPAGGYTF
many	TRBV12-3/TRBV12-4	TRBD1	TRBJ1-5	TGTGCCAGCAGTTTACGGACAGGGGGCGTCAGCAATCAGCCCCAGCATTTT	CASSLRTGGVSNQPQHF
NA	TRBV6-6	TRBD1	TRBJ2-7	TGTGCCAGCAGTTCGGGACAGGGCAAGTACGAGCAGTACTTC	CASSSGQGKYEQYF
few	TRBV7-2	NA	TRBJ2-7	TGTGCCAGCACCATACAGGGTAGCTACGAGCAGTACTTC	CASTIQGSYEQYF
few	TRBV10-3	NA	TRBJ1-4	TGTGCCATCAGCCCACGACAGTCGAATGAAAAACTGTTTTTT	CAISPRQSNEKLFF
NA	TRBV4-3	TRBD2	TRBJ2-7	TGCGCCAGCAGCCAAGAAGAGCGGGAGTCCTACGAGCAGTACTTC	CASSQEERESYEQYF
many	TRBV19	NA	TRBJ2-6	TGTGCCAGTAGTCAGATTTCGGGGGCCAACGTCCTGACTTTC	CASSQISGANVLTF
many	TRBV7-2	NA	TRBJ2-3	TGTGCCAGCAGCGCATGGGACTCTAGCACAGATACGCAGTATTTT	CASSAWDSSTDTQYF
NA	TRBV18	TRBD1	TRBJ1-2	TGTGCCAGCTCACCGGACCTTACAGGGGGATGGTATGGCTACACCTTC	CASSPDLTGGWYGYTF
many	TRBV6-2/TRBV6-3	NA	TRBJ2-6	TGTGCCGGACGGGACCCCCCGGGATTCTCTGGGGCCAACGTCCTGACTTTC	CAGRDPPGFSGANVLTF
many	TRBV20-1	NA	TRBJ2-2	TGCAGTGCTCAGTCCACCAGGGAAGGAATAGCCGGGGAGCTGTTTTTT	CSAQSTREGIAGELFF
many	TRBV30	NA	TRBJ1-3	TGTGCCTGGACTAAGGGGGAACACGGAAACACCATATATTTT	CAWTKGEHGNTIYF
many	TRBV5-1	TRBD1	TRBJ1-4	TGCGCCAGCAACCCAACCGGGACAGGCGGCGAAAAACTGTTTTTT	CASNPTGTGGEKLFF
many	TRBV12-3/TRBV12-4	NA	TRBJ2-1	TGTGCCAGCAGGACCTACAAGAGCTCCTACAATGAGCAGTTCTTC	CASRTYKSSYNEQFF
NA	TRBV7-2	TRBD1	TRBJ2-7	TGTGCCAGCAGCAGGGACAGCAATTACGAGCAGTACTTC	CASSRDSNYEQYF
many	TRBV7-2	NA	TRBJ2-5	TGTGCCAGCAGCCGGGACCACCAAGAGACCCAGTACTTC	CASSRDHQETQYF
NA	TRBV10-3	NA	TRBJ1-1	TGTGCCATCAGGAACACCGGAGAGGACACTGAAGCTTTCTTT	CAIRNTGEDTEAFF
few	TRBV6-2/TRBV6-3	NA	TRBJ2-1	TGTGCCAGCAGTTACATGAGGAGTGAGCAGTTCTTC	CASSYMRSEQFF
many	TRBV30	NA	TRBJ1-1	TGTGCCTGGAGTGTCGGGGAGGTGTGGACTGAAGCTTTCTTT	CAWSVGEVWTEAFF
few	TRBV18	TRBD1	TRBJ1-2	TGTGCCAGCTCATCACCCGGGACAGGGGTCTATGGCTACACCTTC	CASSSPGTGVYGYTF
many	TRBV20-1	NA	TRBJ1-1	TGCAGTGCAGAACTCGGGGGCTTCAGGGCTTTCTTT	CSAELGGFRAFF
many	TRBV7-3	NA	TRBJ1-2	TGTGCCAGCAGCTTGGGCCGGGGGGCTGGCTACACCTTC	CASSLGRGAGYTF
medium-sized	TRBV7-9	TRBD2	TRBJ2-1	TGTGCCAGCTTCGTGGCTAGCGGCCACAATGAGCAGTTCTTC	CASFVASGHNEQFF
many	TRBV7-6	NA	TRBJ2-7	TGTGCCAGCAGCTTAGGTGAGGGGTGGACCTACGAGCAGTACTTC	CASSLGEGWTYEQYF
NA	TRBV20-1	NA	TRBJ1-3	TGCAGTGCCTCACAGGAAGGTGGCTCTGGAAACACCATATATTTT	CSASQEGGSGNTIYF
NA	TRBV10-3	NA	TRBJ2-2	TGTGCCATCAGTGAGTCGGGGGCCTTCACCGGGGAGCTGTTTTTT	CAISESGAFTGELFF
many	TRBV5-1	TRBD1	TRBJ2-5	TGCGCCAGCAGCGATCCTAGGGGGCCCCAAGAGACCCAGTACTTC	CASSDPRGPQETQYF
few	TRBV28	NA	TRBJ2-2	TGTGCCAGCAGTCTCTACAGGGTACGAGTGGGGGAGCTGTTTTTT	CASSLYRVRVGELFF
many	TRBV10-2	NA	TRBJ2-7	TGCGCCAGCATTCAGGGGCCTGGCGAGCAGTACTTC	CASIQGPGEQYF
many	TRBV11-3	NA	TRBJ1-3	TGTGCCAGCAGCGCCGCTGGCTCTGGAAACACCATATATTTT	CASSAAGSGNTIYF
many	TRBV4-3	NA	TRBJ2-3	TGCGCCAGCAGCCAAGAGTGGACAGATACGCAGTATTTT	CASSQEWTDTQYF
many	TRBV3-1	NA	TRBJ1-2	TGTGCCAGCAGCCAAGCGGGACTGCGAAACTATGGCTACACCTTC	CASSQAGLRNYGYTF
few	TRBV7-2	NA	TRBJ1-5	TGTGCCAGCAGCCGAGGGCATTTACAGCCCCAGCATTTT	CASSRGHLQPQHF
NA	TRBV6-5	TRBD1	TRBJ2-6	TGTGCCAGCAGTTACTCGGTTACAGGGGGAACTGGGGCCAACGTCCTGACTTTC	CASSYSVTGGTGANVLTF
many	TRBV6-5	TRBD1	TRBJ2-1	TGTGCCAGCAGCCCACTTAGGGGGCTTAAGGGTAATGAGCAGTTCTTC	CASSPLRGLKGNEQFF
few	TRBV7-2	NA	TRBJ2-1	TGTGCCAGCAGCTTAGTGGTCCTGAGAGAGCAGTTCTTC	CASSLVVLREQFF
many	TRBV9	NA	TRBJ2-5	TGTGCCAGCAGCGCTGGGCAAGTAGAGACCCAGTACTTC	CASSAGQVETQYF
NA	TRBV9	TRBD1	TRBJ2-7	TGTGCCAGCAGCGTAGTGGGACAGGGTAGGGGCGAGCAGTACTTC	CASSVVGQGRGEQYF
many	TRBV19	TRBD1	TRBJ2-3	TGTGCCAGTACCCGGACAGGGAGTACAGATACGCAGTATTTT	CASTRTGSTDTQYF
few	TRBV27	NA	TRBJ2-5	TGTGCCAGCAGTTCGACAGGCCTCCAAGAGACCCAGTACTTC	CASSSTGLQETQYF
many	TRBV7-9	NA	TRBJ2-7	TGTGCCAGCAGCACTTACTACGAGCAGTACTTC	CASSTYYEQYF
many	TRBV5-1	TRBD1	TRBJ1-2	TGCGCCAGCAGCTTGGAAACAGGGGGCGAGGACTATGGCTACACCTTC	CASSLETGGEDYGYTF
many	TRBV3-1	TRBD1	TRBJ1-2	TGTGCCAGCAGCCACTTGGGAGACAGGGGTCGCGGCTACACCTTC	CASSHLGDRGRGYTF
few	TRBV9	NA	TRBJ2-5	TGTGCCAGCAGCGTAGGGGGTTTCCAAGAGACCCAGTACTTC	CASSVGGFQETQYF
few	TRBV4-2	NA	TRBJ1-5	TGTGCCAGCAGCCAAGCGGAGTTCGACAGCAATCAGCCCCAGCATTTT	CASSQAEFDSNQPQHF
NA	TRBV20-1	NA	TRBJ2-3	TGCAGTGCTAGAACAGGGATGGAGTATGCAGATACGCAGTATTTT	CSARTGMEYADTQYF
many	TRBV25-1	TRBD1	TRBJ1-1	TGTGCCAGCAGAGGACAGGGAGGCGAAGCTTTCTTT	CASRGQGGEAFF
NA	TRBV20-1	NA	TRBJ1-5	TGCAGTGCTAGCGGGGGAGTCGGGGATCAGCCCCAGCATTTT	CSASGGVGDQPQHF
few	TRBV12-5	TRBD1	TRBJ2-7	TGTGCTAGTGCCATGGACAGGGACTACGAGCAGTACTTC	CASAMDRDYEQYF